This entry lists 5 T cell receptor beta chains sequenced from one sample in a study of graft-versus-host responses after intestinal transplantation. Some clones are missing from TCRdb's copy, which holds only in-frame ones; the method was immunoSEQ multiplex PCR. The profile shows roughly 120,000 clones, 90% of them singletons. These receptors are not linked to any known antigen. The sequencing here drew on unstimulated CD4+ T cells sorted from spleen or lymph node cells, taken before intestinal transplant. These receptors all come from a human donor who received an intestinal transplant.

The chain couples TRBV6-5 to TRBJ2-4; TRBD1 matches 9 bases. The CDR3 spans 15 residues. V lost 6 bases to trimming and J lost 11 bases; unmatched junction nucleotides: 14. Germline assignment: CDR1 MNHEY and CDR2 SVGAGI. Here the CDR3 DNA reads TGTGCCAGCAGGACAGGGGGGAACCAAAAACGGGTTCAGTACTTC. Translating gives CASRTGGNQKRVQYF.

V and J are TRBV30 and TRBJ1-2; D gene unclear. This CDR3 has 12 residues. The ends were cut back, 0 bases at V and 4 bases at J, with 6 bases in the middle. Germline loops: CDR1 GTSNPN, CDR2 SVGIG (reference sequence). The CDR3 sequence: CAWSVNSYGYTF. As DNA, the CDR3 is TGTGCCTGGAGTGTAAACAGCTATGGCTACACCTTC.

This clone was picked up one time. This chain joins TRBV27 and TRBJ2-2; no clear D gene. V shed 5 bases and J shed 0 bases, with 13 bases lying between them. The CDR3 covers 16 residues. Germline V gives CDR1 MNHEY, CDR2 SMNVEV (reference sequence). The CDR3 DNA is TGTGCCAGCAGTCCCTGGGCAGGCGCGAACACCGGGGAGCTGTTTTTT. It encodes CASSPWAGANTGELFF.

This clone was seen just once. The CDR3 spells CASSLSPGIAKGTQHF. The CDR3 nucleotides are TGTGCCAGCAGTTTATCCCCAGGGATTGCTAAAGGGACCCAGCATTTT. The rearrangement uses TRBV27 and TRBJ1-5; perhaps TRBD1 as D (5 bases). Looked up from germline, CDR1 is MNHEY and CDR2 is SMNVEV (reference sequence). V was clipped by 0 bases and J by 11 bases, with 20 bases between them. The CDR3 sequence is 16 residues long.

This clone was picked up a small number of times. The chain uses TRBV2 and TRBJ1-2; the D gene is possibly TRBD1 (5 bases). CDR3 length: 12 residues. V lost 6 bases and J lost 2, with 7 bases in between. In germline, CDR1 is SNHLY, CDR2 FYNNEI. CDR3: CASRTENYGYTF. The CDR3 bases are TGTGCCAGCAGGACAGAGAACTATGGCTACACCTTC.